This is a list of T cell receptor beta chains from one sample in a study of shared clonotypes between healthy human individuals. Only in-frame clones appear in the TCRdb table, and some are missing; sequencing was by immunoSEQ multiplex PCR. The sample lists 1.5 million to 2.5 million clones; about 95% were seen once. The sample taken for sequencing was naive CD8+ T cells sorted from blood. The receptors here all came from a man aged 18 to 35 in good health. Both conserved end residues are part of each CDR3. A D gene is named only where the DNA matches it firmly. Size values are once, few and many counts, or a class for expanded clones, and some rows have none.

D gene | clone size | J gene | V gene | CDR3 protein | CDR3 DNA
TRBD1 | . | TRBJ2-3 | TRBV7-9 | CASSRDREKDTQYF | TGTGCCAGCAGCCGGGACAGGGAAAAGGATACGCAGTATTTT
. | . | TRBJ2-7 | TRBV4-1 | CASSQVGGVHEQYF | TGCGCCAGCAGCCAAGTTGGGGGCGTCCACGAGCAGTACTTC
TRBD1 | . | TRBJ1-5 | TRBV6-6 | CAGGDTGGDQPQHF | TGTGCCGGGGGGGATACAGGGGGCGATCAGCCCCAGCATTTT
TRBD2 | . | TRBJ2-3 | TRBV7-9 | CASSLSGSITDTQYF | TGTGCCAGCAGCCTTAGCGGGAGTATCACAGATACGCAGTATTTT
TRBD1 | . | TRBJ2-7 | TRBV27 | CASSPWTGSGEQYF | TGTGCCAGCAGTCCCTGGACAGGGTCGGGCGAGCAGTACTTC
. | . | TRBJ2-5 | TRBV6-5 | CASSPGSYGTQYF | TGTGCCAGCAGTCCCGGGTCTTACGGAACCCAGTACTTC
. | . | TRBJ1-1 | TRBV30 | CAWSVTVTEAFF | TGTGCCTGGAGTGTGACGGTCACTGAAGCTTTCTTT
TRBD1 | . | TRBJ1-1 | TRBV28 | CASSLTGWDTEAFF | TGTGCCAGCAGCTTGACAGGGTGGGACACTGAAGCTTTCTTT
TRBD2 | . | TRBJ2-3 | TRBV10-3 | CAISESAGTSGETDTQYF | TGTGCCATCAGTGAGTCCGCGGGGACTAGCGGAGAGACAGATACGCAGTATTTT
TRBD1 | . | TRBJ2-7 | TRBV4-1 | CASSVRDRALSYEQYF | TGCGCCAGCAGCGTGCGGGACAGGGCTTTATCCTACGAGCAGTACTTC
. | once | TRBJ2-7 | TRBV11-3 | CASSLSLGYEQYF | TGTGCCAGCAGCCTCTCGTTGGGCTACGAGCAGTACTTC
. | . | TRBJ1-6 | TRBV2 | CASSAQGLFNSPLHF | TGTGCCAGCAGTGCCCAGGGACTCTTCAATTCACCCCTCCACTTT
. | . | TRBJ1-6 | TRBV27 | CATSRGIGLYNSPLHF | TGTGCCACCAGTAGGGGGATAGGGCTCTATAATTCACCCCTCCACTTT
TRBD2 | . | TRBJ2-7 | TRBV5-4 | CASSLEVLAGGHTYEQYF | TGTGCCAGCAGCTTGGAGGTACTAGCGGGGGGCCATACCTACGAGCAGTACTTC
. | . | TRBJ2-1 | TRBV7-9 | CASSPTPSSYNEQFF | TGTGCCAGCAGCCCGACCCCGAGCTCCTACAATGAGCAGTTCTTC
TRBD1 | . | TRBJ1-1 | TRBV11-2 | CASSQTGEAFF | TGTGCCAGCAGCCAGACAGGGGAAGCTTTCTTT
. | . | TRBJ2-7 | TRBV15 | CATSRGELVWEQYF | TGTGCCACCAGCAGAGGGGAGCTAGTTTGGGAGCAGTACTTC
. | . | TRBJ2-7 | TRBV27 | CASSSGQSYEQYF | TGTGCCAGCAGCTCCGGACAGTCCTACGAGCAGTACTTC
. | . | TRBJ2-1 | TRBV13 | CASSLFGVAEDNEQFF | TGTGCCAGCAGCTTATTTGGCGTAGCGGAAGACAATGAGCAGTTCTTC
. | . | TRBJ2-1 | TRBV27 | CASSLVGANNEQFF | TGTGCCAGCAGTTTGGTAGGGGCAAACAATGAGCAGTTCTTC
TRBD2 | . | TRBJ2-3 | TRBV28 | CASSSGLARTDTQYF | TGTGCCAGCAGTTCTGGACTAGCGAGGACAGATACGCAGTATTTT
. | once | TRBJ2-7 | TRBV7-2 | CASSSLPGAYEQYF | TGTGCCAGCAGCTCCCTCCCGGGGGCCTACGAGCAGTACTTC
TRBD2 | . | TRBJ2-1 | TRBV6-5 | CASSRSSGYNEQFF | TGTGCCAGCAGCCGGTCTAGCGGCTACAATGAGCAGTTCTTC
. | . | TRBJ2-1 | TRBV5-4 | CASSPTANEQFF | TGTGCCAGCAGTCCGACAGCGAATGAGCAGTTCTTC